This T cell receptor (beta chain) was sequenced for a study of blood T cell dynamics during melanoma immunotherapy. Time point in this sample: week 3, after first cycle of checkpoint inhibitor. Only in-frame clones appear in the TCRdb table, and some are missing; sequencing was by immunoSEQ multiplex PCR. The top ten hold about 7.8% of the sample, which has about 15,000 clones, about 83% seen once. CDR3 size: 14 residues. V dropped 0 bases and J dropped 9 bases, with 12 bases sitting between them. CDR1 and CDR2 (germline): MNHEY, SVGAGI. The receptor comes from a human donor with melanoma. The sample consisted of blood, taken from a patient treated with checkpoint blockade. V gene TRBV6-5 combines with J gene TRBJ2-1; tentative D call: TRBD2 (6 bases). The CDR3 protein is CASSYSGGVTEQFF. The DNA of the CDR3 is TGTGCCAGCAGTTACTCGGGGGGAGTAACTGAGCAGTTCTTC.